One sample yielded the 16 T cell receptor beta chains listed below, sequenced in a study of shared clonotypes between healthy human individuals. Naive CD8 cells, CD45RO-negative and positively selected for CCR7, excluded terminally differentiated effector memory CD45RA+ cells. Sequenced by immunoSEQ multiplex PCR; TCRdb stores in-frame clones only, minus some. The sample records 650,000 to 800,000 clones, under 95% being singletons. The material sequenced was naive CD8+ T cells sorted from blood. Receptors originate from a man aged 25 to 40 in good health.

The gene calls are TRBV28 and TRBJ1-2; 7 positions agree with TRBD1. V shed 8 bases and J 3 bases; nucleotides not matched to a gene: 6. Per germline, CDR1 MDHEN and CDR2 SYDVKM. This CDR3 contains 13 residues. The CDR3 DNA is TGTGCCAGCCAGGACAGGCTTGACTATGGCTACACCTTC. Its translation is CASQDRLDYGYTF.

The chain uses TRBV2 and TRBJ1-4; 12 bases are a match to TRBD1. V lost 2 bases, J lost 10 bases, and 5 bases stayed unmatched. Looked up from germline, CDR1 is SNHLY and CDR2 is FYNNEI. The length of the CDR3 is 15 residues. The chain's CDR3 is CASSEPPGQGAKLFF. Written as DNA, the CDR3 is TGTGCCAGCAGTGAACCCCCGGGACAGGGGGCAAAACTGTTTTTT. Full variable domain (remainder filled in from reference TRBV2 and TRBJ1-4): EPEVTQTPSHQVTQMGQEVILRCVPISNHLYFYWYRQILGQKVEFLVSFYNNEISEKSEIFDDQFSVERPDGSNFTLKIRSTKLEDSAMYFCASSEPPGQGAKLFFGSGTQLSVL.

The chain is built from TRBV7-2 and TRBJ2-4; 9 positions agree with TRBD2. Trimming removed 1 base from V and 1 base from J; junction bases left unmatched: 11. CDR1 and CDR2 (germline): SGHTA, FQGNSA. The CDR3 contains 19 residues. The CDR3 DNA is TGTGCCAGCAGCTTAGTTGGCGGGAGGGCCTTGGGGGCCAAAAACATTCAGTACTTC. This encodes CASSLVGGRALGAKNIQYF.

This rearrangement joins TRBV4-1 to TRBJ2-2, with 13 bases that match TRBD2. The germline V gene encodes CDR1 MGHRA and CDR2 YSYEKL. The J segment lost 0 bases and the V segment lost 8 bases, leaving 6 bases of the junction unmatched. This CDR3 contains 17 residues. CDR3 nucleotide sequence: TGCGCCAGCCGACTAGCGGGAGGACTCACGAACACCGGGGAGCTGTTTTTT. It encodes CASRLAGGLTNTGELFF.

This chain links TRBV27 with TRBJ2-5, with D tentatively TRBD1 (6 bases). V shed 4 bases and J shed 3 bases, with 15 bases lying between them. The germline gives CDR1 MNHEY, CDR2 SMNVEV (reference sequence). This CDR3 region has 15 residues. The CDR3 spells CASSYTGPGKETQYF. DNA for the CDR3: TGTGCCAGCAGTTATACAGGGCCCGGTAAAGAGACCCAGTACTTC.

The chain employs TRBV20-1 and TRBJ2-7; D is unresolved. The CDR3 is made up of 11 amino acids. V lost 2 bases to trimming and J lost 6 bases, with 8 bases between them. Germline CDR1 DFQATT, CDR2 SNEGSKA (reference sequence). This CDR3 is CSARFAGEQYF. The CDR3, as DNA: TGCAGTGCTAGATTCGCAGGCGAGCAGTACTTC.

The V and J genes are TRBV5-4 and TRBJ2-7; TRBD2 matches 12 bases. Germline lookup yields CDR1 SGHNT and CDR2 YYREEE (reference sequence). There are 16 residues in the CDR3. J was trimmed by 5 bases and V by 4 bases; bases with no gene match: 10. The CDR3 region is CASSRTTSGSPHEQYF. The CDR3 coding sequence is TGTGCCAGCAGCCGTACGACTAGCGGGAGTCCCCACGAGCAGTACTTC.

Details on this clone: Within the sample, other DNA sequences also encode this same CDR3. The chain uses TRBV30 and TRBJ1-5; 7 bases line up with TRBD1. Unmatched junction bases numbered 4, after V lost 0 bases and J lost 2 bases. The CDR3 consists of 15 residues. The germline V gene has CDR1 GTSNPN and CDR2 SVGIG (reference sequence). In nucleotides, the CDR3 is TGTGCCTGGAGTGTACGCGGACAGGGCAATCAGCCCCAGCATTTT. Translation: CAWSVRGQGNQPQHF.

The CDR3 loop reads CASSFRSGSGQETQYF. The CDR3 nucleotides read TGTGCCAGCAGCTTCCGCAGCGGGAGTGGGCAAGAGACCCAGTACTTC. J is TRBJ2-5 and V is TRBV5-4, with 8 bases aligning to TRBD2. Germline V gene data show CDR1 as SGHNT and CDR2 as YYREEE (reference sequence). V lost 2 bases, J lost 2 bases, and 8 bases stayed unmatched. The CDR3 is made up of 16 amino acids. The entire variable domain, with the rest obtained from reference TRBV5-4 and TRBJ2-5, is as follows: ETGVTQSPTHLIKTRGQQVTLRCSSQSGHNTVSWYQQALGQGPQFIFQYYREEENGRGNFPPRFSGLQFPNYSSELNVNALELDDSALYLCASSFRSGSGQETQYFGPGTRLLVL.

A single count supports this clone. CDR3 loop: CASRATSGTYNEQFF. In nucleotides, the CDR3 is TGTGCCAGCAGAGCGACTAGCGGGACGTACAATGAGCAGTTCTTC. The rearrangement joins TRBV6-1 to TRBJ2-1; 11 positions agree with TRBD2. Trimming removed 6 bases from V and 4 bases from J; junction bases left unmatched: 5. The CDR3 consists of 15 residues. The germline gives CDR1 MNHNS, CDR2 SASEGT.

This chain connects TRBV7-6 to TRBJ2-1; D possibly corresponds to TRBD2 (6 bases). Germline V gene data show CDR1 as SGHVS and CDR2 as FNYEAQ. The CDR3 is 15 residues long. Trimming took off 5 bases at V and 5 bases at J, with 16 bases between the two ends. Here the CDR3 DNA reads TGTGCCAGCAGCAATGGACTAAGGTCCCACAATGAGCAGTTCTTC. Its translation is CASSNGLRSHNEQFF. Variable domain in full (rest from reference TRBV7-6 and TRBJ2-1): GAGVSQSPRYKVTKRGQDVALRCDPISGHVSLYWYRQALGQGPEFLTYFNYEAQQDKSGLPNDRFSAERPEGSISTLTIQRTEQRDSAMYRCASSNGLRSHNEQFFGPGTRLTVL.

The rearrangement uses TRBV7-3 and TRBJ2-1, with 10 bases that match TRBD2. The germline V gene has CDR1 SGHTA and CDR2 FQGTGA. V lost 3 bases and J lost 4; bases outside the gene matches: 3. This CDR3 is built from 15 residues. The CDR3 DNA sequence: TGTGCCAGCAGCTTGGTAGCGGGAGGATACAATGAGCAGTTCTTC. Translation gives CASSLVAGGYNEQFF.

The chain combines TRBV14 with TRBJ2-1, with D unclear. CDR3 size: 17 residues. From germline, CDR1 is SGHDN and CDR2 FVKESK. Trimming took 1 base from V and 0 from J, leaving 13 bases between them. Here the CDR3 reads CASSQVPWTSSYNEQFF. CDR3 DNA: TGTGCCAGCAGCCAAGTACCATGGACGAGCTCCTACAATGAGCAGTTCTTC.

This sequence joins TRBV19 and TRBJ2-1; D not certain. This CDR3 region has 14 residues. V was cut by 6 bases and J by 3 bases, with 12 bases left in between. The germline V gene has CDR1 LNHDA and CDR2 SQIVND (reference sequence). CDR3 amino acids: CASRWTGNYNEQFF. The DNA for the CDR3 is TGTGCCAGTAGATGGACGGGTAACTACAATGAGCAGTTCTTC.

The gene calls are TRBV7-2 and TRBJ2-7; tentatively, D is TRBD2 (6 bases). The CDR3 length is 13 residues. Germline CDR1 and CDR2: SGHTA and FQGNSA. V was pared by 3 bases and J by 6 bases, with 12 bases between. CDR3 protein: CASSFGGSLEQYF. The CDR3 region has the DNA TGTGCCAGCAGCTTTGGAGGGAGTCTCGAGCAGTACTTC. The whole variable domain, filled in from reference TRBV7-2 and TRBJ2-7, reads GAGVSQSPSNKVTEKGKDVELRCDPISGHTALYWYRQSLGQGLEFLIYFQGNSAPDKSGLPSDRFSAERTGGSVSTLTIQRTQQEDSAVYLCASSFGGSLEQYFGPGTRLTVT.

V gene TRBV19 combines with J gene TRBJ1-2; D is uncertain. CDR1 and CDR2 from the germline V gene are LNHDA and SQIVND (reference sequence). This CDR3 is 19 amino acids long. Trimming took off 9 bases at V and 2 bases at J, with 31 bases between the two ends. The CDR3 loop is CASLVPRLGRLEGNYGYTF. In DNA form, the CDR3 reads TGTGCCAGCCTAGTCCCCCGCTTGGGCAGGCTGGAAGGCAACTATGGCTACACCTTC.